This T cell receptor (beta chain) came from a study of OX40 agonist ivuxolimab in advanced cancers. As regards this clone: The antigen is undetermined.

Repertoires were generated with immunoSEQ multiplex PCR, while TCRdb's copy carries only in-frame clones and drops some. The data hold tens of thousands of clones, with 70% to 90% observed a single time. Findings and limits, study-wide: Antigen specificity of clonally expanded peripheral T cells was not established.

CDR1 SGHTS and CDR2 YDEGEE come from the germline V gene. Trimming removed 2 bases from V and 7 bases from J, with 13 bases in between. The CDR3 totals 13 residues. The sequencing used CD4+ or CD8+ T cells sorted from blood, collected in a trial of the OX40 agonist ivuxolimab. This chain joins TRBV5-8 and TRBJ2-7; D not certain. The receptor's source is an adult with an advanced solid tumor such as melanoma, head and neck, liver or kidney cancer. The CDR3, as DNA: TGTGCCAGCAGCTTATTCAGGCCTCAGGAGCAGTACTTC. As protein: CASSLFRPQEQYF. The full variable domain, rest sourced from reference TRBV5-8 and TRBJ2-7, is EAGVTQSPTHLIKTRGQQATLRCSPISGHTSVYWYQQALGLGLQFLLWYDEGEERNRGNFPPRFSGRQFPNYSSELNVNALELEDSALYLCASSLFRPQEQYFGPGTRLTVT.